The rows below give T cell receptor beta chains drawn from one sample of a study of OX40 agonist ivuxolimab in advanced cancers. The table came from immunoSEQ multiplex PCR; TCRdb's copy has only in-frame clones and leaves some out. The sample shows tens of thousands of clones, 85% to 95% of them seen only once. The sample in question was CD4+ or CD8+ T cells sorted from blood, obtained in a trial of the OX40 agonist ivuxolimab. These receptors were collected from an adult with an advanced solid tumor such as melanoma, head and neck, liver or kidney cancer. Both conserved end residues are part of each CDR3. A D gene is named only where the DNA matches it firmly. Rows give clone size only sometimes, using once, few, many, or a class for an expanded clone.

D gene	V gene	J gene	clone size	CDR3 DNA	CDR3 protein
-	TRBV6-6	TRBJ1-2	-	TGTGCCAGCCTTGAGGCCTCCGGGTCGCCTGGCTACACCTTC	CASLEASGSPGYTF
-	TRBV29-1	TRBJ1-1	-	TGCAGCGCGCTGGAGGGTTACACTGAAGCTTTCTTT	CSALEGYTEAFF
TRBD1	TRBV27	TRBJ1-1	few	TGTGCCAGCAGTCCGGGGACAGGCGCCTTGAACACTGAAGCTTTCTTT	CASSPGTGALNTEAFF
-	TRBV14	TRBJ2-3	-	TGTGCCAGCAGCCAAGAGTGGGGACTCCTAGATACGCAGTATTTT	CASSQEWGLLDTQYF
TRBD1	TRBV28	TRBJ2-5	-	TGTGCCAGCAGCGACAGGGACCTCCAAGAGACCCAGTACTTC	CASSDRDLQETQYF
-	TRBV27	TRBJ1-5	-	TGTGCCAGCAGTTTATCGGACAGATCCTGGCCCCAGCATTTT	CASSLSDRSWPQHF
-	TRBV7-6	TRBJ1-6	-	TGTGCCAGCAGCTCAACCCCCCTGGAGGCGTCGGGTAATTCACCCCTCCACTTT	CASSSTPLEASGNSPLHF
TRBD1	TRBV6-5	TRBJ1-4	-	TGTGCCAGCAGTTACACAGGGGGCGGGAAACTGTTTTTT	CASSYTGGGKLFF
-	TRBV28	TRBJ2-2	-	TGTGCCAGCAGTTTACCTACCGGGGAGCTGTTTTTT	CASSLPTGELFF
TRBD2	TRBV2	TRBJ2-7	-	TGTGCCAGCAGTAAGAGCGGGGGGGCGTTCTACGAGCAGTACTTC	CASSKSGGAFYEQYF
-	TRBV7-9	TRBJ1-1	-	TGTGCCAGCAGCCCAGGGGCAGAAGCTTTCTTT	CASSPGAEAFF
-	TRBV7-2	TRBJ2-1	-	TGTGCCAGCAGCTATGCCGGGACCATGAACTACAATGAGCAGTTCTTC	CASSYAGTMNYNEQFF
-	TRBV29-1	TRBJ1-1	few	TGCAGCGTTTTTGGGGCGGGGTCCACTGAAGCTTTCTTT	CSVFGAGSTEAFF
TRBD1	TRBV11-2	TRBJ1-1	-	TGTGCCAGCAGCTTAGGGGGGACAGGGGCTGAAGCTTTCTTT	CASSLGGTGAEAFF
-	TRBV28	TRBJ2-1	-	TGTGCCAGCAGTTGGGAAAGGGACTCAGTCTACAATGAGCAGTTCTTC	CASSWERDSVYNEQFF
TRBD2	TRBV7-9	TRBJ2-7	-	TGTGCCAGCAGCCATCACTTGGGTAGCGGGGGGTTAACCCGCTACGAGCAGTACTTC	CASSHHLGSGGLTRYEQYF
-	TRBV27	TRBJ1-5	-	TGTGCCAGCAGTTTCCGCAATCAGCCCCAGCATTTT	CASSFRNQPQHF
TRBD1	TRBV13	TRBJ1-4	-	TGTGCCAGCAGCTTCGGGACAGGGAATGAAAAACTGTTTTTT	CASSFGTGNEKLFF
-	TRBV27	TRBJ1-2	-	TGTGCCAGCAGTTTAACGGGGGGAAACGGCTACACCTTC	CASSLTGGNGYTF
TRBD1	TRBV11-2	TRBJ1-6	-	TGTGCCAGCAGCGTCGGACAGGGGGCCAATTCACCCCTCCACTTT	CASSVGQGANSPLHF
TRBD1	TRBV19	TRBJ1-2	-	TGTGCCAGTAGTATAGGGTCCGGGACAGGGGCCGGCTACACCTTC	CASSIGSGTGAGYTF
-	TRBV27	TRBJ2-7	-	TGTGCCAGCAGTTTTGGCAGGATAGACGAGCAGTACTTC	CASSFGRIDEQYF
TRBD1	TRBV14	TRBJ1-3	few	TGTGCCAGCAACCAGGGGGCTGGAAACACCATATATTTT	CASNQGAGNTIYF
-	TRBV5-1	TRBJ2-1	-	TGCGCCAGCAGCCTCCTCGGGGGCAATGAGCAGTTCTTC	CASSLLGGNEQFF
-	TRBV10-1	TRBJ1-5	-	TGCGCCAGCAGTGAGAACCAGCCCCAGCATTTT	CASSENQPQHF
TRBD2	TRBV7-6	TRBJ2-3	-	TGTGCCAGCAGCTTAGCGCCGGGAGGCCGCACAGATACGCAGTATTTT	CASSLAPGGRTDTQYF
TRBD1	TRBV7-9	TRBJ2-1	-	TGTGCCAGCAGCTTAGGACAGGGGGCGGTCAATGAGCAGTTCTTC	CASSLGQGAVNEQFF
-	TRBV7-6	TRBJ1-6	once	TGTGCCAGCAGCTTAGCCTATAATTCACCCCTCCACTTT	CASSLAYNSPLHF
TRBD1	TRBV25-1	TRBJ1-6	-	TGTGCCAGCTCTTGGGGACAGTTGGCACCCCTCCACTTT	CASSWGQLAPLHF
-	TRBV12-5	TRBJ2-1	-	TGTGCTAGTGGTTTGGTACTGCCTCGACTAGTCTCCGACTACAATGAGCAGTTCTTC	CASGLVLPRLVSDYNEQFF
-	TRBV5-1	TRBJ1-3	-	TGCGCCAGCGGCCCGAGTATGTCTGGAAACACCATATATTTT	CASGPSMSGNTIYF
-	TRBV20-1	TRBJ2-1	-	TGCAGTGCTGGGAACAATGAGCAGTTCTTC	CSAGNNEQFF
TRBD1	TRBV4-3	TRBJ2-7	-	TGCGCCAGCAGCCAAGCAACGACAGGGCCTATCTACGAGCAGTACTTC	CASSQATTGPIYEQYF
-	TRBV10-1	TRBJ1-2	-	TGCGCCAGCAGTGAGTCGGGCAGCTATGGCTACACCTTC	CASSESGSYGYTF
-	TRBV2	TRBJ2-5	-	TGTGCCAGCATACAGGGTTTTCGTGGGGAGACCCAGTACTTC	CASIQGFRGETQYF
-	TRBV5-1	TRBJ2-3	-	TGCGCCAGCAGCTTGGCGAGTACTATCACAGATACGCAGTATTTT	CASSLASTITDTQYF
TRBD1	TRBV19	TRBJ2-7	-	TGTGCCAGTAGTAAGGGGACAGGGGGCTACGAGCAGTACTTC	CASSKGTGGYEQYF
TRBD2	TRBV19	TRBJ2-7	-	TGTGCCAGTAGTATCTCGGCGGGAGGGCCGTACGAGCAGTACTTC	CASSISAGGPYEQYF
-	TRBV28	TRBJ1-2	-	TGTGCCAGCAGTTGGACCAACAGGGACGCCTATGGCTACACCTTC	CASSWTNRDAYGYTF